These 28 T cell receptor beta chains were all obtained from the same sample, sequenced in a study of cytomegalovirus exposure and HLA in healthy donors. Assay used: immunoSEQ multiplex PCR; TCRdb lists only in-frame clones, some missing. Of about 110,000 clones listed, around nine tenths are singletons. Material: PBMCs. The receptors derive from a young woman in good health and CMV-seronegative.

The chain couples TRBV28 to TRBJ2-1; 14 positions agree with TRBD2. The germline gives CDR1 MDHEN, CDR2 SYDVKM. Losses at the gene ends were 5 bases for V and 8 bases for J; bases not matched to a gene: 8. The CDR3 extends over 16 amino acids. CDR3: CASSLPTSGRVHEQFF. DNA of the CDR3: TGTGCCAGCAGTCTGCCGACTAGCGGGAGGGTACATGAGCAGTTCTTC.

The CDR3 spells CASSWGTEDNEQFF. The CDR3 DNA reads TGTGCCAGCAGCTGGGGGACAGAAGACAATGAGCAGTTCTTC. The chain has TRBV27 and TRBJ2-1; the match to TRBD1 covers 7 bases. The CDR3 runs to 14 residues. Per germline, CDR1 MNHEY and CDR2 SMNVEV (reference sequence). J lost 5 bases, V lost 6 bases, and 7 bases had no gene match.

The V gene is TRBV28, the J gene TRBJ1-4; 7 bases are shared with TRBD1. The germline CDR1 and CDR2 sequences are MDHEN and SYDVKM. The ends lost 8 bases at V and 7 bases at J; junction bases unmatched: 4. The CDR3 runs to 12 residues. For the CDR3, the DNA is TGTGCCAGCGGGACAGTGGGTGAAAAACTGTTTTTT. Translation gives CASGTVGEKLFF.

The chain joins TRBV14 to TRBJ2-2; 12 bases are shared with TRBD1. The length of the CDR3 is 18 residues. Germline-derived CDR1 and CDR2 are SGHDN and FVKESK. The J segment lost 6 bases and the V segment lost 0 bases, leaving 8 bases of the junction unmatched. This CDR3 reads CASSQELGTGGMAGELFF. DNA for the CDR3: TGTGCCAGCAGCCAAGAGCTCGGGACAGGGGGCATGGCCGGGGAGCTGTTTTTT.

This clone was found a few times. The chain has TRBV9 and TRBJ2-7; the match to TRBD1 covers 7 bases. The CDR3 consists of 12 residues. Germline V CDR1 and CDR2: SGDLS, YYNGEE. V shed 3 bases, J shed 4 bases, and the junction held 1 base outside the gene matches. This CDR3 is CASSGQGYEQYF. In nucleotides, the CDR3 is TGTGCCAGCAGCGGACAGGGATACGAGCAGTACTTC.

The chain links TRBV30 to TRBJ1-2; tentative D call: TRBD1 (6 bases). Germline V CDR1 and CDR2: GTSNPN, SVGIG (reference sequence). The CDR3 extends over 15 amino acids. Trimming stripped 5 bases from V and 8 bases from J, with 24 bases between. The CDR3 DNA sequence: TGTGCCTGGCGTGACCCAAGACAGGCCTGGAGGGGCTACACCTTC. Its translation: CAWRDPRQAWRGYTF.

This rearrangement joins TRBV28 to TRBJ1-1; D remains ambiguous. The CDR3 length is 11 residues. Per the germline V gene, CDR1 is MDHEN and CDR2 is SYDVKM. Trimming removed 7 bases at V and 0 bases at J, with 3 bases between. The CDR3 region is CASNMNTEAFF. CDR3 in DNA: TGTGCCAGCAATATGAACACTGAAGCTTTCTTT.

This chain joins TRBV7-6 and TRBJ1-6; D is uncertain. Germline CDR1 reads SGHVS; CDR2 reads FNYEAQ. Trimming stripped 5 bases from V and 0 bases from J, with 8 bases between. The CDR3 runs to 15 residues. CDR3 nucleotides: TGTGCCAGCAGCCCATCCAGCTCCTATAATTCACCCCTCCACTTT. Protein product: CASSPSSSYNSPLHF. The entire variable domain, with the rest obtained from reference TRBV7-6 and TRBJ1-6, is as follows: GAGVSQSPRYKVTKRGQDVALRCDPISGHVSLYWYRQALGQGPEFLTYFNYEAQQDKSGLPNDRFSAERPEGSISTLTIQRTEQRDSAMYRCASSPSSSYNSPLHFGNGTRLTVT.

V gene TRBV5-1 combines with J gene TRBJ2-5; 11 nucleotides line up with TRBD2. The CDR3 sequence is 16 residues long. J gave up 3 bases and V 0 bases, and 4 bases lay outside the gene matches. Germline values: CDR1 SGHRS, CDR2 YFSETQ. CDR3 bases: TGCGCCAGCAGCTTGGCCCTGACTAGCGGGGAAGAGACCCAGTACTTC. Protein sequence: CASSLALTSGEETQYF. Filled out from reference TRBV5-1 and TRBJ2-5, the complete variable domain reads KAGVTQTPRYLIKTRGQQVTLSCSPISGHRSVSWYQQTPGQGLQFLFEYFSETQRNKGNFPGRFSGRQFSNSRSEMNVSTLELGDSALYLCASSLALTSGEETQYFGPGTRLLVL.

This clone was recorded once. CDR3 amino acids: CASSIVRQETQYF. The CDR3 region has the DNA TGTGCCAGTAGTATTGTCCGCCAAGAGACCCAGTACTTC. This chain joins TRBV19 and TRBJ2-5; D not certain. The CDR3 sequence is 13 residues long. V dropped 3 bases and J dropped 1 base, with 6 bases sitting between them. Germline lookup yields CDR1 LNHDA and CDR2 SQIVND (reference sequence).

V usage is TRBV4-3 and J usage is TRBJ2-1; 14 bases are a match to TRBD2. The germline CDR1 and CDR2 sequences are LGHNA and YSLEER. The CDR3 sequence is 18 residues long. V shed 1 base and J 8 bases; nucleotides not matched to a gene: 10. This CDR3 reads CASSQAPGTSGSVYEQFF. The CDR3 DNA reads TGCGCCAGCAGCCAAGCTCCAGGGACTAGCGGGAGTGTCTATGAGCAGTTCTTC.

This chain connects TRBV7-2 to TRBJ1-5; 8 bases match TRBD1. The V gene's germline CDR1 is SGHTA and CDR2 FQGNSA. V lost 1 base and J lost 4; bases outside the gene matches: 6. The CDR3 consists of 16 residues. DNA for the CDR3: TGTGCCAGCAGCTTAGTGGGGGGACAGGCTAATCAGCCCCAGCATTTT. Protein sequence: CASSLVGGQANQPQHF.

The gene calls are TRBV4-3 and TRBJ2-2, with D possibly matching TRBD2 (6 bases). Germline CDR1 LGHNA, CDR2 YSLEER. The CDR3 consists of 14 residues. Trimming took off 4 bases at V and 1 base at J, with 7 bases between the two ends. Here the CDR3 reads CASSRDWNTGELFF. As DNA, the CDR3 is TGCGCCAGCAGCCGGGACTGGAACACCGGGGAGCTGTTTTTT.

This chain connects TRBV7-9 to TRBJ2-7, with 8 bases that match TRBD2. Trimming at V came to 8 bases and at J to 4 bases, leaving 16 bases not matched to a gene. From germline, CDR1 is SEHNR and CDR2 FQNEAQ (reference sequence). This CDR3 contains 16 residues. The CDR3 sequence is CASEEIAGPFNYEQYF. CDR3 sequence (DNA): TGTGCCAGCGAAGAGATAGCGGGACCATTTAATTACGAGCAGTACTTC.

The genes are TRBV30 and TRBJ2-3, with D perhaps TRBD2 (5 bases). V shed 1 base and J shed 1 base, with 12 bases lying between them. Per the germline V gene, CDR1 is GTSNPN and CDR2 is SVGIG (reference sequence). CDR3 size: 15 residues. In DNA, the CDR3 is TGTGCCTGGAGTGGGTTGGGGAGTCGCACAGATACGCAGTATTTT. Translating gives CAWSGLGSRTDTQYF.

The chain couples TRBV6-1 to TRBJ2-7; the D gene is possibly TRBD1 (7 bases). V was pared by 4 bases and J by 0 bases, with 10 bases between. Per the germline V gene, CDR1 is MNHNS and CDR2 is SASEGT. This CDR3 is built from 14 residues. As DNA, the CDR3 is TGTGCCAGCAGTGCCAGGGGGGCCTCCTACGAGCAGTACTTC. It is translated as CASSARGASYEQYF.

This clone was seen more than once but under ten times. The chain employs TRBV4-3 and TRBJ2-5; a possible D gene is TRBD2 (5 bases). The CDR3 extends over 16 amino acids. The germline CDR1 and CDR2 sequences are LGHNA and YSLEER. V shed 0 bases and J shed 1 base, with 12 bases lying between them. In nucleotides, the CDR3 is TGCGCCAGCAGCCAAGAGGGCGGCGGGTCCCAAGAGACCCAGTACTTC. Translating gives CASSQEGGGSQETQYF.

This sequence joins TRBV5-4 and TRBJ2-7, with 8 bases aligning to TRBD1. The CDR3 runs 15 residues. V was pared by 4 bases and J by 3 bases, with 9 bases of the junction left unmatched. Germline-derived CDR1 and CDR2 are SGHNT and YYREEE (reference sequence). CDR3 coding DNA: TGTGCCAGCAGCCTATCGGGACAGGCGATCTACGAGCAGTACTTC. Residues: CASSLSGQAIYEQYF.

The chain employs TRBV11-3 and TRBJ1-1, with D perhaps matching TRBD1 (5 bases). From germline, CDR1 is SGHNT and CDR2 YENEEA. The V gene lost 1 base and the J gene lost 7 bases, with 10 bases spanning the gap. CDR3 length: 13 residues. CDR3 amino acids: CASSLGGTGEAFF. The DNA of the CDR3 is TGTGCCAGCAGCTTAGGAGGCACAGGTGAAGCTTTCTTT.

This clone was seen more than once but under ten times. The CDR3 DNA reads TGTGCCAGCCGGGACAGCTGGGATGGCTACACCTTC. It is translated as CASRDSWDGYTF. This sequence joins TRBV10-3 and TRBJ1-2; 7 positions agree with TRBD1. V lost 10 bases to trimming and J lost 6 bases; unmatched junction nucleotides: 8. This CDR3 is 12 amino acids long. Germline CDR1 and CDR2: ENHRY and SYGVKD.

This clone was found once. The V gene is TRBV29-1, the J gene TRBJ1-4; weak D call: TRBD1 (6 bases). This CDR3 is built from 15 residues. Trimming cost V 5 bases and J 0 bases, with 13 bases left between them. Germline V gene data show CDR1 as SQVTM and CDR2 as ANQGSEA. In DNA, the CDR3 is TGCAGCGTTAAGGACAGTGCTGCAACTAATGAAAAACTGTTTTTT. Its translation is CSVKDSAATNEKLFF.

CDR3 protein: CASTPGELQYTF. Written as DNA, the CDR3 is TGTGCCAGCACCCCCGGTGAGCTCCAATACACCTTC. The chain employs TRBV6-4 and TRBJ1-2; no firm D call. V was shortened by 7 bases and J by 11 bases, with 17 bases between the two germline ends. Germline values: CDR1 MRHNA, CDR2 SNTAGT. The CDR3 length is 12 residues.

The table lists this clone with a few counts. This chain joins TRBV10-3 and TRBJ2-7, with a possible D match to TRBD1 (5 bases). V lost 10 bases and J 1 base, leaving 8 bases between the germline ends. The germline CDR1 and CDR2 sequences are ENHRY and SYGVKD. The CDR3 loop spans 11 amino acids. CDR3 amino acids: CATTGSYEQYF. The DNA of the CDR3 is TGTGCCACAACAGGTTCCTACGAGCAGTACTTC.

The chain recombines TRBV6-1 with TRBJ1-4; maybe TRBD1 (6 bases). Per germline, CDR1 MNHNS and CDR2 SASEGT. The V and J ends lost 2 bases and 3 bases respectively, with 13 bases between them. The CDR3 runs 16 residues. Here the CDR3 DNA reads TGTGCCAGCAGTGAACTAGGGGGAGGGTCTAATGAAAAACTGTTTTTT. Residues: CASSELGGGSNEKLFF.

V usage is TRBV30 and J usage is TRBJ1-5; 8 bases align to TRBD1. V shed 3 bases, J shed 5 bases, and the junction held 6 bases outside the gene matches. From germline, CDR1 is GTSNPN and CDR2 SVGIG (reference sequence). CDR3 length equals 14 residues. The CDR3 DNA is TGTGCCTGGAGCTTTGGACAGGGACATCAGCCCCAGCATTTT. It codes for CAWSFGQGHQPQHF.

The chain has TRBV9 and TRBJ2-7; 11 nucleotides match TRBD2. CDR1 and CDR2 (germline): SGDLS, YYNGEE. This CDR3 has 16 residues. V was clipped by 3 bases and J by 2 bases; unmatched bases: 7. CDR3 in amino acids: CASSALAGGVPYEQYF. The CDR3 nucleotides are TGTGCCAGCAGCGCGTTAGCGGGAGGGGTCCCCTACGAGCAGTACTTC.

The chain couples TRBV6-4 to TRBJ2-2, with 11 bases that match TRBD2. The CDR3 sequence is 15 residues long. With 5 bases clipped from V and 4 bases from J, the junction kept 3 bases outside the gene matches. Germline V gene data show CDR1 as MRHNA and CDR2 as SNTAGT. The CDR3 DNA reads as TGTGCCAGCAGTATGCTAGCGGGAGGCACCGGGGAGCTGTTTTTT. This gives the protein CASSMLAGGTGELFF.

J is TRBJ1-1 and V is TRBV29-1; possibly TRBD1 for D (6 bases). V was shortened by 5 bases and J by 5 bases, with 12 bases between the two germline ends. Germline-derived CDR1 and CDR2 are SQVTM and ANQGSEA. The CDR3 consists of 12 residues. The CDR3 DNA is TGCAGCGTTTCACAGGGTTGGACTGAAGCTTTCTTT. Its protein is CSVSQGWTEAFF.